These T cell receptor beta chains were read from a single sample in a study of beta chain features in type 1 diabetes. Measured with immunoSEQ multiplex PCR; TCRdb has only the in-frame clones, and not every one. The sample consists of about 360,000 clones, roughly 12% of them appearing once. Sequencing was done on a sample of naive CD4+ T cells from blood. The source of these receptors is a man younger than 35 in good health. Both conserved end residues are part of each CDR3. D genes are given only for firm matches. Rows may omit the clone size; those that give it use once, few, many or a size class.

TRBV9	few	TRBJ2-3	NA	CASSAAPGVTDTQYF	TGTGCCAGCAGCGCGGCCCCAGGGGTCACAGATACGCAGTATTTT
TRBV27	NA	TRBJ2-3	TRBD2	CASSWTGLAGGYTQYF	TGTGCCAGCAGTTGGACCGGGCTAGCGGGGGGCTATACGCAGTATTTT
TRBV7-8	few	TRBJ2-7	TRBD2	CASSATGTSRYEQYF	TGTGCCAGCAGCGCCACCGGGACTAGTAGGTACGAGCAGTACTTC
TRBV5-4	NA	TRBJ2-7	NA	CASSLDLVGRDEQYF	TGTGCCAGCAGCTTGGATCTAGTGGGGCGAGACGAGCAGTACTTC
TRBV7-3	NA	TRBJ2-3	TRBD2	CASSLNSGRSDTQYF	TGTGCCAGCAGCCTGAATAGCGGGAGATCAGATACGCAGTATTTT
TRBV18	few	TRBJ1-1	TRBD1	CASSPMGQGGTEAFF	TGTGCCAGCTCACCAATGGGACAGGGGGGCACTGAAGCTTTCTTT
TRBV19	NA	TRBJ2-3	NA	CASSRPAGITDTQYF	TGTGCCAGTAGTCGTCCAGCGGGCATCACAGATACGCAGTATTTT
TRBV9	once	TRBJ1-2	TRBD1	CASSDEPGQAFMSYTF	TGTGCCAGCAGCGATGAACCGGGACAGGCCTTTATGAGCTACACCTTC
TRBV7-2	NA	TRBJ2-7	NA	CASSLAAGYEQYF	TGTGCCAGCAGCTTAGCGGCAGGTTACGAGCAGTACTTC
TRBV29-1	NA	TRBJ2-1	NA	CSVGRDSSYNEQFF	TGCAGCGTTGGCCGGGACTCCTCCTACAATGAGCAGTTCTTC